The 29 T cell receptor beta chains below all came from one sample that was sequenced in a study of T cells in Graves' hyperthyroidism and ophthalmopathy. TCR beta CDR3 sequences were amplified from RNA transcripts. The HTBI primer set drove a first-round RT-PCR of the TCR CDR3. TCRdb redid the calling of the multiplex PCR reads with MiXCR, one entry per CDR3 protein. Of 130,000 to 150,000 distinct CDR3 sequences in the sample, approximately 20% were seen once. The sample consisted of blood. All receptors derive from a woman aged 45-65 years with Graves' hyperthyroidism that later progressed to Graves' ophthalmopathy.

The rearrangement uses TRBV29-1 and TRBJ2-3; D is undetermined. Trimming removed 2 bases from V and 2 bases from J, with 14 bases in between. Germline V CDR1 and CDR2: SQVTM, ANQGSEA. The CDR3 covers 15 residues. CDR3 sequence: CSVEIQGGVTDTQYF. In nucleotides, the CDR3 is TGCAGCGTTGAAATACAAGGTGGGGTCACAGATACGCAGTATTTT.

This clonotype was recorded at least ten times. The CDR3 region has the DNA TGTGCCAGCAGTGCCCCCGGGACTAGAGAGGCCGAGCAGTTCTTC. Protein product: CASSAPGTREAEQFF. This rearrangement joins TRBV27 to TRBJ2-1, with 8 bases fitting TRBD2. Losses at the gene ends were 5 bases for V and 10 bases for J; bases not matched to a gene: 13. This CDR3 comprises 15 residues. Germline-derived CDR1 and CDR2 are MNHEY and SMNVEV (reference sequence).

Only a few counts were recorded for this clonotype. This may arise from a read error, as a much more abundant clone is one base away. The chain couples TRBV2 to TRBJ2-7, with unresolved D. Trimming stripped 11 bases from V and 2 bases from J, with 10 bases between. Germline lookup yields CDR1 SNHLY and CDR2 FYNNEI. The CDR3 extends over 11 amino acids. Here the CDR3 DNA reads TGTGCCGTAGGGTCTCCCTACGAGCAGTACTTC. This translates into CAVGSPYEQYF.

This clonotype was picked up many times. The CDR3, as DNA: TGCAGTGCTAGTAGAGACAGGGGAGAGGCAGATACGCAGTATTTT. It specifies CSASRDRGEADTQYF. This chain uses TRBV20-1 with TRBJ2-3; TRBD1 agrees at 8 bases. Losses at the gene ends were 3 bases for V and 4 bases for J; bases not matched to a gene: 9. This CDR3 region has 15 residues. The germline V gene has CDR1 DFQATT and CDR2 SNEGSKA (reference sequence).

There are a few counts of this clonotype. The chain combines TRBV5-5 with TRBJ2-7, with D unclear. Germline CDR1 is SGHKS and CDR2 is YYEKEE (reference sequence). With 0 bases removed from V and 2 bases from J, the gap between germline ends came to 3 bases. The CDR3 is made up of 12 amino acids. The CDR3 region is CASSLVTYEQYF. The CDR3 nucleotides read TGTGCCAGCAGCTTGGTAACCTACGAGCAGTACTTC.

This clonotype was seen a few times. The rearrangement links TRBV5-5 to TRBJ2-1, with TRBD2 identical over 9 bases. The CDR3 is 15 amino acids. In germline, CDR1 is SGHKS, CDR2 YYEKEE (reference sequence). J lost 8 bases, V lost 2 bases, and 8 bases had no gene match. CDR3 sequence reads: CASSLGGGGVDEQFF. CDR3 nucleotides: TGTGCCAGCAGCTTAGGGGGCGGGGGGGTGGATGAGCAGTTCTTC.

Ten or more counts support this clonotype. The chain combines TRBV6-1 with TRBJ2-3; perhaps TRBD2 as D (6 bases). Per the germline V gene, CDR1 is MNHNS and CDR2 is SASEGT. V was trimmed by 7 bases and J by 5 bases, leaving 16 bases between them. CDR3 length: 14 residues. CDR3 sequence: CASMTSGAGDTQYF. The CDR3 nucleotides read TGTGCCAGCATGACTTCGGGAGCGGGAGATACGCAGTATTTT.

The table lists this clonotype with a few counts. This sequence joins TRBV4-2 and TRBJ2-1, with D uncertain. Per the germline V gene, CDR1 is LGHNA and CDR2 is YNFKEQ. The V end lost 4 bases, the J end lost 2 bases, and 18 bases lay between the germline ends. The CDR3 covers 17 residues. CDR3 bases: TGTGCCAGCAGCCGAACCCTGACTGGACCGACCTACAATGAGCAGTTCTTC. As protein: CASSRTLTGPTYNEQFF.

This clonotype was seen at least ten times. The rearrangement joins TRBV3-1 to TRBJ1-1; D is uncertain. Trimming left V 5 bases short and J 1 base short, with 2 bases between. Germline values: CDR1 LGHDT, CDR2 YNNKEL (reference sequence). This CDR3 comprises 11 residues. CDR3 nucleotide sequence: TGTGCCAGCAGCTCGAACACTGAAGCTTTCTTT. This encodes CASSSNTEAFF. Using reference TRBV3-1 and TRBJ1-1 for the parts outside the CDR3, the full variable domain is DTAVSQTPKYLVTQMGNDKSIKCEQNLGHDTMYWYKQDSKKFLKIMFSYNNKELIINETVPNRFSPKSPDKAHLNLHINSLELGDSAVYFCASSSNTEAFFGQGTRLTVV.

This clonotype was counted many times. The chain joins TRBV5-1 to TRBJ2-7; 7 bases agree with TRBD2. CDR3 size: 16 residues. The J segment lost 4 bases and the V segment lost 4 bases, leaving 14 bases of the junction unmatched. Germline CDR1 reads SGHRS; CDR2 reads YFSETQ. In DNA form, the CDR3 reads TGCGCCAGCAGCCCAAACGGGGTGGGAGGGCCGTACGAGCAGTACTTC. As protein: CASSPNGVGGPYEQYF.

This clonotype was detected ten times or more. The chain links TRBV10-3 to TRBJ1-1; possibly TRBD1 for D (6 bases). Germline V gene data show CDR1 as ENHRY and CDR2 as SYGVKD. The CDR3 spans 15 residues. Trimming cost V 6 bases and J 1 base, with 15 bases left between them. The chain's CDR3 is CAIRDSGGQNTEAFF. The CDR3 nucleotides read TGTGCCATCAGAGACTCGGGGGGACAGAACACTGAAGCTTTCTTT.

V is TRBV27 and J is TRBJ2-1, with D perhaps matching TRBD1 (6 bases). With 3 bases removed from V and 7 bases from J, the gap between germline ends came to 16 bases. There are 15 residues in the CDR3. The germline gives CDR1 MNHEY, CDR2 SMNVEV (reference sequence). The CDR3 DNA sequence: TGTGCCAGCAGTTTGGTTGGGGGCGTAAGAAATGAGCAGTTCTTC. Residues: CASSLVGGVRNEQFF.

This clonotype occurred many times. This rearrangement joins TRBV29-1 to TRBJ2-7, with 13 positions matching TRBD2. Losses at the gene ends were 7 bases for V and 0 bases for J; bases not matched to a gene: 9. Germline loops: CDR1 SQVTM, CDR2 ANQGSEA. The CDR3 length is 16 residues. The CDR3 region is CSARLAGGQSSYEQYF. DNA for the CDR3: TGCAGCGCTCGACTAGCGGGAGGACAGAGCTCCTACGAGCAGTACTTC.

This clonotype was observed many times. This chain links TRBV7-9 with TRBJ2-1; the match to TRBD2 covers 14 bases. The germline V gene has CDR1 SEHNR and CDR2 FQNEAQ (reference sequence). The CDR3 spans 15 residues. The V gene end was trimmed by 5 bases and the J gene end by 8 bases; junction bases not matched to a gene: 5. The DNA of the CDR3 is TGTGCCAGCAGCGGTGGGACTAGCGGGAGCTATGAGCAGTTCTTC. Translated, it gives CASSGGTSGSYEQFF.

J is TRBJ2-7 and V is TRBV2; D remains unclear. Looked up from germline, CDR1 is SNHLY and CDR2 is FYNNEI. Deletions cut 7 bases from V and 2 bases from J, with 15 bases between. This CDR3 region has 14 residues. The CDR3, as DNA: TGTGCCAGCAATTTCAGACCAGGCACCTACGAGCAGTACTTC. Protein sequence: CASNFRPGTYEQYF.

This clonotype was counted a single time. J is TRBJ2-1 and V is TRBV20-1; the D gene is possibly TRBD2 (6 bases). This CDR3 has 16 amino acids. Trimming left V 1 base short and J 0 bases short, with 13 bases between. CDR1 is DFQATT, CDR2 SNEGSKA, per germline (reference sequence). CDR3 protein: CSARAGGKSSYNEQFF. DNA for the CDR3: TGCAGTGCTAGAGCTGGCGGGAAGAGCTCCTACAATGAGCAGTTCTTC.

This clonotype came up a few times. This chain links TRBV28 with TRBJ2-1; 7 bases line up with TRBD2. From germline, CDR1 is MDHEN and CDR2 SYDVKM. V was clipped by 8 bases and J by 4 bases; unmatched bases: 11. This CDR3 is built from 15 residues. CDR3 sequence (DNA): TGTGCCAGCCTCGGCCAGGGACTAAAATACAATGAGCAGTTCTTC. Translated: CASLGQGLKYNEQFF.

This clonotype was seen repeatedly, ten times or more. The rearrangement uses TRBV11-2 and TRBJ2-2; tentatively, D is TRBD1 (6 bases). The germline V gene has CDR1 SGHAT and CDR2 FQNNGV. V dropped 5 bases and J dropped 0 bases, with 13 bases sitting between them. CDR3 length: 16 amino acids. The CDR3, as DNA: TGTGCCAGCAGCCGCCGGGACAAGGCGAACACCGGGGAGCTGTTTTTT. Translation gives CASSRRDKANTGELFF.

The genes are TRBV6-5 and TRBJ1-4; D unclear. The CDR3 consists of 16 residues. Trimming removed 4 bases at V and 1 base at J, with 13 bases between. Germline CDR1 is MNHEY and CDR2 is SVGAGI. In DNA, the CDR3 is TGTGCCAGCAGTTTCTCTTCGCAGATAACTAATGAAAAACTGTTTTTT. Protein product: CASSFSSQITNEKLFF.

This clonotype was found once. A much larger clone lies one base from this, so it may be a read error. V gene TRBV2 combines with J gene TRBJ2-7, with 7 bases that match TRBD1. Germline-derived CDR1 and CDR2 are SNHLY and FYNNEI. The CDR3 consists of 12 residues. The CDR3: CAGSDRAKGQYF. In nucleotides, the CDR3 is TGTGCCGGCAGTGACAGGGCGAAGGGGCAGTACTTC.

This clonotype was seen many times. The gene calls are TRBV19 and TRBJ2-1, with D unresolved. Deletions cut 7 bases from V and 3 bases from J, with 13 bases between. The germline V gene has CDR1 LNHDA and CDR2 SQIVND (reference sequence). The CDR3 is 14 residues long. The chain's CDR3 is CASTGRRNYNEQFF. The CDR3 region has the DNA TGTGCCAGTACCGGGCGGAGAAACTACAATGAGCAGTTCTTC.

This clonotype was picked up many times. The chain joins TRBV13 to TRBJ2-1; the D gene is possibly TRBD1 (5 bases). This CDR3 has 15 amino acids. Germline-derived CDR1 and CDR2 are PRHDT and FYEKMQ (reference sequence). V was trimmed by 5 bases and J by 3 bases, leaving 14 bases between them. CDR3 sequence reads: CASSPRGSYYNEQFF. CDR3 in DNA: TGTGCCAGCAGCCCTAGGGGCAGCTACTACAATGAGCAGTTCTTC.

This chain joins TRBV7-9 and TRBJ2-7, with 7 bases matching TRBD1. V gave up 3 bases and J gave up 7 bases; unmatched junction bases: 6. CDR3 length: 13 amino acids. Per the germline V gene, CDR1 is SEHNR and CDR2 is FQNEAQ (reference sequence). For the CDR3, the DNA is TGTGCCAGCAGCTTCCGACAGGGCGGGGAGCAGTACTTC. Translating it yields CASSFRQGGEQYF.

This clonotype was seen a handful of times. The chain joins TRBV6-1 to TRBJ1-6, with D unclear. Trimming left V 4 bases short and J 9 bases short, with 16 bases between. Per germline, CDR1 MNHNS and CDR2 SASEGT. The CDR3 is 15 amino acids. DNA of the CDR3: TGTGCCAGCAGTGCTAGGGAGGATTGGGGTTCACCCCTCCACTTT. Protein product: CASSAREDWGSPLHF.

This chain joins TRBV19 and TRBJ2-1; a weak D match, TRBD2 (6 bases). This CDR3 has 13 amino acids. Trimming shortened V by 6 bases and J by 4 bases, and 10 bases separated the two germline ends. Germline CDR1 reads LNHDA; CDR2 reads SQIVND (reference sequence). This CDR3 is CASRRDGYNEQFF. The CDR3 DNA reads TGTGCCAGTAGGCGGGACGGTTACAATGAGCAGTTCTTC.

In this sample, this clonotype turned up many times. The chain links TRBV30 to TRBJ2-3; maybe TRBD2 (6 bases). With 3 bases removed from V and 5 bases from J, the gap between germline ends came to 18 bases. Per germline, CDR1 GTSNPN and CDR2 SVGIG (reference sequence). There are 15 residues in the CDR3. The CDR3 DNA sequence: TGTGCCTGGAGCGAGGGGCAGGGAGGTGGAGATACGCAGTATTTT. This translates into CAWSEGQGGGDTQYF.

This clonotype was counted ten times or more. V gene TRBV28 combines with J gene TRBJ1-6; possibly TRBD1 for D (6 bases). The CDR3 runs 12 residues. V gave up 7 bases and J gave up 8 bases, with 9 bases separating them. Germline CDR1 is MDHEN and CDR2 is SYDVKM. Here the CDR3 reads CASTSGDSPLHF. Here the CDR3 DNA reads TGTGCCAGCACTTCAGGGGATTCACCCCTCCACTTT.

At least ten counts were recorded for this clonotype. This chain uses TRBV5-1 with TRBJ1-1; D call uncertain. The length of the CDR3 is 17 residues. Germline CDR1 SGHRS, CDR2 YFSETQ. V was cut by 0 bases and J by 5 bases, with 20 bases left in between. CDR3: CASSLAEVRASYTEAFF. As DNA, the CDR3 is TGCGCCAGCAGCTTGGCCGAGGTTCGGGCTAGCTATACTGAAGCTTTCTTT. The full variable domain, in which reference TRBV5-1 and TRBJ1-1 provide the parts outside the CDR3, is KAGVTQTPRYLIKTRGQQVTLSCSPISGHRSVSWYQQTPGQGLQFLFEYFSETQRNKGNFPGRFSGRQFSNSRSEMNVSTLELGDSALYLCASSLAEVRASYTEAFFGQGTRLTVV.

In its sample, this clonotype was seen many times. The chain carries TRBV5-1 and TRBJ2-2, with D uncertain. This CDR3 comprises 15 residues. V lost 4 bases to trimming and J lost 4 bases, with 14 bases between them. Germline-derived CDR1 and CDR2 are SGHRS and YFSETQ. The CDR3: CASSPVLGTTGELFF. CDR3 sequence (DNA): TGCGCCAGCAGCCCGGTACTGGGAACCACCGGGGAGCTGTTTTTT.